The clone carrying this T cell receptor beta chain was detected a few times. Its cognate antigen is unknown. Other DNA sequences in this sample translate to the same CDR3. The CDR3 runs 15 residues. The germline V gene encodes CDR1 SEHNR and CDR2 FQNEAQ (reference sequence). V lost 5 bases and J 2 bases, leaving 12 bases between the germline ends. These data belong to a study of radiation and T cells in renal cell carcinoma. Libraries were prepared by immunoSEQ multiplex PCR; TCRdb keeps only in-frame clonotypes and omits some of them. Of roughly 80,000 clones detected, 75% to 90% appear once; the ten largest clones hold 2% to 3%. Findings of the study overall: In blood, top tumor clones expanded by 2 weeks, shrinking by 4.

As for time point: blood 4 weeks post-SBRT, at nephrectomy. Treatment in this sample: 15 Gy SBRT to primary tumor, nephrectomy 4 weeks later. Nephrectomy followed 15 Gy stereotactic body radiation by 4 weeks. The chain joins TRBV7-9 to TRBJ2-2; D may correspond to TRBD1 or TRBD2 (5 bases each). This sequence originates from a woman aged 55 to 70 with renal cell carcinoma. The sample consisted of blood, taken from a patient whose treatment included radiotherapy and nephrectomy. The CDR3 here is CASSRDGSNTGELFF. In DNA form, the CDR3 reads TGTGCCAGCAGCCGGGACGGGTCCAACACCGGGGAGCTGTTTTTT.